This T cell receptor (beta chain) came from a study of metastatic and nonmetastatic thyroid tumors. Study overall: Malignant and benign thyroid patients had repertoires compared in peripheral blood and tumor or nodule tissue.

This clone qualifies as medium-sized. The antigen is not known. The CDR3 runs to 13 residues. Germline-derived CDR1 and CDR2 are GTSNPN and SVGIG (reference sequence). V shed 3 bases and J shed 6 bases, with 9 bases lying between them. How the authors handled the data: A distant-metastasis classifier for papillary thyroid cancer was built using CDR3 differences across clinicopathological groups. TCRdb reassembled clones from the PCR reads with MiXCR. The V and J calls come from TCRdb's annotation, not from the publication. The sample consists of 20,000 to 25,000 clones, more than 15% of them appearing once. Study observations and caveats: In both blood and tumor samples, TCR beta diversity was reported significantly higher for malignant than benign nodules.

No treatment had been given to any patient before thyroid surgery. The chain links TRBV30 to TRBJ1-6; D is perhaps TRBD1 (5 bases). This sequence was found in a female donor with papillary thyroid cancer or a benign thyroid nodule (not recorded which). Some clones in this sample may be carry-over from other donors' samples. Sequenced sample: tumor tissue. The CDR3 protein is CAWRGLGNSPLHF. CDR3 sequence (DNA): TGTGCCTGGAGGGGACTTGGTAATTCACCCCTCCACTTT.